Each of the 23 T cell receptor beta chains below was sequenced from the same sample in a study of shared clonotypes between healthy human individuals. The repertoire was sequenced with immunoSEQ multiplex PCR; TCRdb's copy has only in-frame clones and lacks some. This sample has approximately 530,000 clones, with almost 97% found just once. Sequencing was done on a sample of naive CD4+ T cells sorted from blood. The subset here: CD45RA+ positively selected. These receptors came from a woman aged 30 to 39 in good health.

This chain links TRBV4-1 with TRBJ1-1; D unclear. The CDR3 runs to 14 residues. Trimming removed 5 bases from V and 0 bases from J, with 10 bases in between. Per the germline V gene, CDR1 is MGHRA and CDR2 is YSYEKL. The CDR3: CASSVRQVNTEAFF. CDR3 DNA sequence: TGCGCCAGCAGCGTACGACAAGTGAACACTGAAGCTTTCTTT.

The V and J genes are TRBV11-2 and TRBJ1-1, with TRBD1 matching over 9 bases. V dropped 6 bases and J dropped 5; count of bases not matched to a gene: 7. Germline lookup yields CDR1 SGHAT and CDR2 FQNNGV. The CDR3 has 14 amino acids. CDR3 sequence (DNA): TGTGCCAGCAGTTTCACAGGGGGCTGGACTGAAGCTTTCTTT. It translates to CASSFTGGWTEAFF.

The gene calls are TRBV11-2 and TRBJ2-2; D gene unclear. Trimming cost V 5 bases and J 0 bases, with 4 bases left between them. Germline CDR1 is SGHAT and CDR2 is FQNNGV. The CDR3 sequence is 13 residues long. The CDR3 reads CASSLTNTGELFF. The CDR3 DNA is TGTGCCAGCAGCCTAACGAACACCGGGGAGCTGTTTTTT.

V and J are TRBV28 and TRBJ1-2; D gene ambiguous. Germline CDR1 and CDR2: MDHEN and SYDVKM. This CDR3 is 13 amino acids long. The ends were cut back, 6 bases at V and 5 bases at J, with 13 bases in the middle. For the CDR3, the DNA is TGTGCCAGCAGGCGCGAGGTGCGTTATGGCTACACCTTC. Its translation: CASRREVRYGYTF.

The rearrangement links TRBV7-2 to TRBJ2-1, with 9 bases fitting TRBD2. The V gene end was trimmed by 2 bases and the J gene end by 7 bases; junction bases not matched to a gene: 6. The germline gives CDR1 SGHTA, CDR2 FQGNSA. The CDR3 spans 15 residues. CDR3 region: CASSLLAGVGNEQFF. The CDR3 DNA is TGTGCCAGCAGCTTATTAGCGGGAGTGGGAAATGAGCAGTTCTTC.

CDR3 sequence reads: CASRSGQGVYEQYF. Written as DNA, the CDR3 is TGTGCCAGCAGATCCGGACAGGGGGTATACGAGCAGTACTTC. The chain combines TRBV28 with TRBJ2-5; TRBD1 aligns across 10 bases. The assigned J gene may be wrong: the sequence end matches TRBJ2-7 better. The CDR3 has 14 residues. CDR1 and CDR2 from the germline V gene are MDHEN and SYDVKM.

The chain recombines TRBV18 with TRBJ1-4; no clear D. Germline lookup yields CDR1 KGHSH and CDR2 LQKENI. V was shortened by 0 bases and J by 8 bases, with 10 bases between the two germline ends. The CDR3 contains 14 residues. CDR3 residues: CASSPPGPGEKLFF. The CDR3 DNA reads as TGTGCCAGCTCACCACCAGGGCCGGGGGAAAAACTGTTTTTT. The full variable domain, in which reference TRBV18 and TRBJ1-4 provide the parts outside the CDR3, is NAGVMQNPRHLVRRRGQEARLRCSPMKGHSHVYWYRQLPEEGLKFMVYLQKENIIDESGMPKERFSAEFPKEGPSILRIQQVVRGDSAAYFCASSPPGPGEKLFFGSGTQLSVL.

The chain uses TRBV27 and TRBJ2-3; TRBD2 agrees at 11 bases. From germline, CDR1 is MNHEY and CDR2 SMNVEV (reference sequence). The CDR3 runs to 15 residues. Unmatched junction bases numbered 4, after V lost 6 bases and J lost 2 bases. CDR3 sequence (DNA): TGTGCCAGCAGGGGACTAGCGGACTACACAGATACGCAGTATTTT. The encoded protein is CASRGLADYTDTQYF.

The chain has TRBV4-1 and TRBJ2-5; 8 positions match TRBD2. Germline V gene data show CDR1 as MGHRA and CDR2 as YSYEKL. The V gene end was trimmed by 6 bases and the J gene end by 3 bases; junction bases not matched to a gene: 6. CDR3 length: 14 amino acids. The CDR3 DNA sequence: TGCGCCAGCAGTCGAGCGGGAGTGGAAGAGACCCAGTACTTC. This translates into CASSRAGVEETQYF.

V gene TRBV9 combines with J gene TRBJ1-4; 9 bases line up with TRBD1. After removal of 3 bases from V and 4 bases from J, the junction contained 10 bases not matched to a gene. In germline, CDR1 is SGDLS, CDR2 YYNGEE. The length of the CDR3 is 17 residues. The CDR3 nucleotides are TGTGCCAGCAGCGCCAGAACAGGGGGCGGGCGTAATGAAAAACTGTTTTTT. Translation: CASSARTGGGRNEKLFF.

This clone was seen only once. The chain links TRBV7-9 to TRBJ2-3; TRBD2 agrees at 14 bases. Germline CDR1 SEHNR, CDR2 FQNEAQ (reference sequence). The trim removed 11 bases at V and 7 bases at J, leaving 8 bases unmatched. The CDR3 is 14 amino acids. The CDR3 nucleotides read TGTGCCGGGGAGAGACTAGCGGGAGGGTATACGCAGTATTTT. This encodes CAGERLAGGYTQYF.

The chain has TRBV7-9 and TRBJ2-3, with TRBD2 identical over 12 bases. V was clipped by 7 bases and J by 7 bases; unmatched bases: 9. Germline V CDR1 and CDR2: SEHNR, FQNEAQ (reference sequence). This CDR3 has 15 residues. The CDR3 DNA sequence: TGTGCCAGCACCCTAGCGGGAGGGCCGGGGAATACGCAGTATTTT. Amino acid sequence: CASTLAGGPGNTQYF. Using reference TRBV7-9 and TRBJ2-3 for the parts outside the CDR3, the full variable domain is DTGVSQNPRHKITKRGQNVTFRCDPISEHNRLYWYRQTLGQGPEFLTYFQNEAQLEKSRLLSDRFSAERPKGSFSTLEIQRTEQGDSAMYLCASTLAGGPGNTQYFGPGTRLTVL.

The rearrangement joins TRBV29-1 to TRBJ2-7, with 13 positions matching TRBD2. The CDR3 runs to 15 residues. The germline V gene has CDR1 SQVTM and CDR2 ANQGSEA. The junction had 6 bases not matched to a gene; V was cut back by 5 bases and J by 2 bases. The DNA for the CDR3 is TGCAGCGTTCCCGGACTAGCGGGGGAGACCTACGAGCAGTACTTC. It yields the protein CSVPGLAGETYEQYF.

J is TRBJ2-7 and V is TRBV5-8; tentative D call: TRBD2 (5 bases). From germline, CDR1 is SGHTS and CDR2 YDEGEE. Trimming pared 7 bases from V and 2 bases from J, leaving 13 bases between. The CDR3 length is 13 residues. The CDR3 sequence is CASPSAGPYEQYF. CDR3 sequence (DNA): TGTGCCAGCCCCTCTGCGGGCCCCTACGAGCAGTACTTC.

This clone was recorded only once. This chain connects TRBV9 to TRBJ2-3, with unresolved D. This CDR3 comprises 15 residues. V was cut by 2 bases and J by 0 bases, with 10 bases left in between. CDR1 is SGDLS and CDR2 is YYNGEE in the germline V gene. The CDR3 DNA is TGTGCCAGCAGCGTTAGTTCTGTTAGCACAGATACGCAGTATTTT. This encodes CASSVSSVSTDTQYF.

The V gene is TRBV19, the J gene TRBJ1-2; TRBD1 matches at 9 bases. Germline trimming cut 6 bases from V and 5 bases from J; bases unmatched to any gene: 7. Germline V gene data show CDR1 as LNHDA and CDR2 as SQIVND (reference sequence). The CDR3 extends over 14 amino acids. In nucleotides, the CDR3 is TGTGCCAGTAGCACTGGGACAGGGCAATATGGCTACACCTTC. It translates to CASSTGTGQYGYTF.

The rearrangement uses TRBV28 and TRBJ2-2; 11 nucleotides match TRBD1. Per the germline V gene, CDR1 is MDHEN and CDR2 is SYDVKM. With 6 bases clipped from V and 6 bases from J, the junction kept 3 bases outside the gene matches. The CDR3 has 14 amino acids. DNA of the CDR3: TGTGCCAGCAGACGGGACAGGGGGTCCGGGGAGCTGTTTTTT. This codes for CASRRDRGSGELFF.

The chain uses TRBV5-1 and TRBJ2-2, with D maybe TRBD1 (5 bases). Germline assignment: CDR1 SGHRS and CDR2 YFSETQ. The V gene lost 3 bases and the J gene lost 0 bases, with 15 bases spanning the gap. This CDR3 comprises 17 residues. The chain's CDR3 is CASSSTGQRPNTGELFF. DNA for the CDR3: TGCGCCAGCAGCTCAACCGGACAACGCCCGAACACCGGGGAGCTGTTTTTT. Combining the CDR3 with reference TRBV5-1 and TRBJ2-2 gives the whole variable domain KAGVTQTPRYLIKTRGQQVTLSCSPISGHRSVSWYQQTPGQGLQFLFEYFSETQRNKGNFPGRFSGRQFSNSRSEMNVSTLELGDSALYLCASSSTGQRPNTGELFFGEGSRLTVL.

The J gene is TRBJ2-3, the V gene TRBV2; 8 nucleotides agree with TRBD2. CDR3 size: 13 residues. Germline CDR1 reads SNHLY; CDR2 reads FYNNEI. V shed 2 bases, J shed 9 bases, and the junction held 4 bases outside the gene matches. CDR3 bases: TGTGCCAGCAGTGAAACGGGACTAGTAACGCAGTATTTT. Residues: CASSETGLVTQYF.

This rearrangement joins TRBV28 to TRBJ2-7, with a tentative D call TRBD2 (6 bases). Germline loops: CDR1 MDHEN, CDR2 SYDVKM. Trimming left V 6 bases short and J 0 bases short, with 9 bases between. CDR3 size: 13 residues. CDR3 nucleotides: TGTGCCAGCAGGGCGGGACTCTCCTACGAGCAGTACTTC. It translates to CASRAGLSYEQYF.

The chain carries TRBV5-4 and TRBJ2-7, with a tentative D call TRBD2 (5 bases). The length of the CDR3 is 14 residues. The germline gives CDR1 SGHNT, CDR2 YYREEE (reference sequence). The V gene lost 0 bases and the J gene lost 6 bases, with 13 bases spanning the gap. CDR3 amino acids: CASSLGTSPAEQYF. The CDR3, as DNA: TGTGCCAGCAGCTTGGGAACTAGTCCCGCCGAGCAGTACTTC.

The chain is built from TRBV28 and TRBJ1-5; no clear D gene. Germline V gene lookup returns CDR1 MDHEN and CDR2 SYDVKM. The V and J ends lost 5 bases and 0 bases respectively, with 14 bases between them. The CDR3 extends over 16 amino acids. The CDR3 sequence: CASSTQAGYSNQPQHF. The CDR3 region has the DNA TGTGCCAGCAGTACCCAGGCAGGTTATAGCAATCAGCCCCAGCATTTT.

The chain combines TRBV5-6 with TRBJ2-5; the D is unclear. The DNA end is a closer match to TRBJ2-7, so the J assignment may be wrong. CDR1 SGHDT and CDR2 YYEEEE come from the germline V gene. This CDR3 has 14 amino acids. CDR3 loop: CASSFKIYQYEQYF. CDR3 bases: TGTGCCAGCAGCTTCAAAATCTACCAATACGAGCAGTACTTC.